The rows below give T cell receptor beta chains drawn from one sample of a study of cytomegalovirus exposure and HLA in healthy donors. Clones were read by immunoSEQ multiplex PCR, and TCRdb kept only the in-frame ones, dropping some. The repertoire consists of 40,000 to 55,000 clones, with 65% to 85% occurring once and the leading ten covering around 2.5%. Sequenced: PBMCs. These receptor sequences come from a boy under 18 in good health and CMV-seropositive. The CDR3 runs from the conserved cysteine through the conserved F or W. D genes are given only for firm matches. Clone size is shown for a subset of rows, as once, few, many or a class of expanded clone.

d_call | clone_size | j_call | cdr3_length | v_call | cdr3_aa | cdr3_nt
TRBD1 | NA | TRBJ1-2 | 13 | TRBV6-5 | CASKNDRDGGYTF | TGTGCCAGCAAAAACGACAGGGATGGGGGCTACACCTTC
TRBD1 | NA | TRBJ1-2 | 16 | TRBV6-4 | CASSTRRQGGNYGYTF | TGTGCCAGCAGCACAAGACGACAGGGGGGTAACTATGGCTACACCTTC
NA | NA | TRBJ2-2 | 16 | TRBV7-8 | CASSLQGPKSAGELFF | TGTGCCAGCAGCCTACAGGGCCCAAAGTCGGCCGGGGAGCTGTTTTTT
TRBD2 | NA | TRBJ2-3 | 16 | TRBV6-4 | CASSADPGTSATTQYF | TGTGCCAGCAGTGCCGACCCCGGGACTAGCGCGACTACGCAGTATTTT
NA | once | TRBJ2-7 | 13 | TRBV11-2 | CASSLSNSYEQYF | TGTGCCAGCAGCTTATCCAACTCCTACGAGCAGTACTTC
TRBD2 | once | TRBJ2-1 | 13 | TRBV2 | CASASGASNEQFF | TGTGCCAGCGCAAGCGGGGCCTCCAATGAGCAGTTCTTC
TRBD1 | NA | TRBJ2-3 | 16 | TRBV4-1 | CASSLTTGIGTDTQYF | TGCGCCAGCAGCCTAACGACAGGGATTGGCACAGATACGCAGTATTTT
NA | NA | TRBJ1-5 | 14 | TRBV27 | CASSSPTQNQPQHF | TGTGCCAGCAGTTCACCGACACAGAATCAGCCCCAGCATTTT
NA | NA | TRBJ2-7 | 18 | TRBV7-2 | CASSIGGRSWRDLYEQYF | TGTGCCAGCAGCATCGGGGGTAGAAGTTGGCGGGACTTATACGAGCAGTACTTC
TRBD1 | NA | TRBJ2-5 | 13 | TRBV7-9 | CASSWTGEGTQYF | TGTGCCAGCAGCTGGACAGGGGAGGGGACCCAGTACTTC
NA | few | TRBJ2-5 | 12 | TRBV7-9 | CSSSLQEGTQYF | TGTTCCAGCAGCTTACAGGAGGGGACCCAGTACTTC
TRBD2 | NA | TRBJ2-7 | 14 | TRBV4-1 | CASSQATSGYEQYF | TGCGCCAGCAGCCAAGCGACTAGCGGCTACGAGCAGTACTTC
TRBD1 | NA | TRBJ1-5 | 19 | TRBV12-5 | CASGLVLGQGAGSNQPQHF | TGTGCTAGTGGTTTGGTACTGGGACAGGGGGCAGGGAGCAATCAGCCCCAGCATTTT
TRBD2 | NA | TRBJ2-7 | 13 | TRBV6-6 | CASGPRGGWWQYF | TGTGCCAGCGGCCCTCGGGGGGGCTGGTGGCAGTACTTC
TRBD2 | NA | TRBJ2-3 | 15 | TRBV5-1 | CASSFYGEGPDTQYF | TGCGCCAGCAGCTTTTATGGGGAGGGGCCAGATACGCAGTATTTT
NA | once | TRBJ1-1 | 14 | TRBV5-4 | CASSADSPYSEAFF | TGTGCCAGCAGCGCAGACAGTCCCTACTCTGAAGCTTTCTTT
NA | NA | TRBJ2-7 | 14 | TRBV6-5 | CASSYHRDSHEQYF | TGTGCCAGCAGTTACCACCGGGACTCCCACGAGCAGTACTTC
TRBD1 | NA | TRBJ1-6 | 16 | TRBV5-6 | CASSSMTGVWNSPLHF | TGTGCCAGCAGCTCAATGACAGGGGTGTGGAATTCACCCCTCCACTTT
TRBD2 | NA | TRBJ2-3 | 18 | TRBV7-2 | CASSLLPAGGPRTDTQYF | TGTGCCAGCAGCTTACTCCCAGCGGGGGGACCTCGCACAGATACGCAGTATTTT
NA | few | TRBJ1-5 | 13 | TRBV6-5 | CASRVGQNQPQHF | TGTGCCAGCAGGGTTGGACAGAATCAGCCCCAGCATTTT
NA | NA | TRBJ1-1 | 15 | TRBV9 | CASSVLGSRNTEAFF | TGTGCCAGCAGCGTGTTGGGCAGTAGGAACACTGAAGCTTTCTTT
NA | NA | TRBJ1-4 | 14 | TRBV2 | CATRVDRNNEKLFF | TGTGCTACTCGTGTTGACAGAAATAATGAAAAACTGTTTTTT
NA | NA | TRBJ1-4 | 15 | TRBV6-5 | CASSGGGRVNEKLFF | TGTGCCAGCAGTGGCGGGGGGCGGGTGAATGAAAAACTGTTTTTT
NA | NA | TRBJ1-5 | 12 | TRBV5-6 | CASSLRGQPQHF | TGTGCCAGCAGCTTGAGGGGTCAGCCCCAGCATTTT
NA | NA | TRBJ2-7 | 19 | TRBV15 | CATSRVALENPDSPAEQYF | TGTGCCACCAGCAGAGTCGCACTGGAGAACCCTGATTCCCCCGCCGAGCAGTACTTC
TRBD1 | once | TRBJ2-5 | 13 | TRBV11-1 | CASRDRFQETQYF | TGTGCCAGCCGGGACAGATTCCAAGAGACCCAGTACTTC
NA | NA | TRBJ2-2 | 14 | TRBV2 | CASSGGSHTGELFF | TGTGCCAGCAGCGGGGGTTCACACACCGGGGAGCTGTTTTTT
NA | NA | TRBJ2-7 | 14 | TRBV21-1 | CAGPSRQISSEQYF | TGTGCCGGCCCCTCCCGACAGATCTCCTCCGAGCAGTACTTC
NA | NA | TRBJ2-3 | 15 | TRBV7-2 | CASSLRVGSTDTQYF | TGTGCCAGCAGCCTCAGGGTTGGGAGCACAGATACGCAGTATTTT
NA | NA | TRBJ1-1 | 14 | TRBV4-1 | CASSQDQMNTEAFF | TGCGCCAGCAGCCAAGATCAAATGAACACTGAAGCTTTCTTT
NA | once | TRBJ2-3 | 14 | TRBV11-2 | CASSLHSGSDTQYF | TGTGCCAGCAGCTTACACAGTGGGTCAGATACGCAGTATTTT
TRBD1 | few | TRBJ1-1 | 15 | TRBV11-2 | CASSSPRGRGTEAFF | TGTGCCAGCAGCTCCCCCAGGGGGCGAGGGACTGAAGCTTTCTTT
NA | once | TRBJ2-7 | 14 | TRBV4-1 | CASSQRRGSYEQYF | TGCGCCAGCAGCCAGCGGAGGGGTTCCTACGAGCAGTACTTC
NA | NA | TRBJ2-3 | 14 | TRBV10-1 | CASSERDLSPQVYF | TGCGCCAGCAGTGAGCGGGACTTATCCCCTCAGGTGTATTTT
TRBD2 | NA | TRBJ2-7 | 14 | TRBV29-1 | CSVLPGLGTYEQYF | TGCAGCGTTCTTCCCGGACTAGGGACCTACGAGCAGTACTTC
NA | NA | TRBJ2-7 | 13 | TRBV19 | CASSILQGGEQYF | TGTGCCAGTAGTATCCTACAGGGTGGCGAGCAGTACTTC
TRBD1 | NA | TRBJ1-5 | 16 | TRBV4-2 | CASSQGDRDGNQPQHF | TGTGCCAGCAGCCAAGGGGACAGGGATGGCAATCAGCCCCAGCATTTT
TRBD2 | NA | TRBJ2-1 | 14 | TRBV10-2 | CASWSGGAGNEQFF | TGCGCCAGCTGGAGCGGGGGGGCCGGGAATGAGCAGTTCTTC
NA | NA | TRBJ2-5 | 15 | TRBV19 | CASSGFGSNQETQYF | TGTGCCAGTAGCGGGTTCGGTTCGAACCAAGAGACCCAGTACTTC
NA | NA | TRBJ1-1 | 14 | TRBV6-1 | CASTYVSLNTEAFF | TGTGCCAGCACGTATGTTAGTCTAAACACTGAAGCTTTCTTT
NA | NA | TRBJ1-1 | 13 | TRBV6-5 | CASSLVYRGRAFF | TGTGCCAGCAGCCTAGTTTATAGGGGAAGAGCTTTCTTT
NA | once | TRBJ1-5 | 16 | TRBV6-6 | CASSYVAWGGNQPQHF | TGTGCCAGCAGTTACGTCGCTTGGGGAGGCAATCAGCCCCAGCATTTT
TRBD1 | NA | TRBJ2-3 | 14 | TRBV5-6 | CASRQGTETDTQYF | TGTGCCAGCAGACAGGGGACGGAAACAGATACGCAGTATTTT
NA | NA | TRBJ2-7 | 13 | TRBV4-2 | CASSQTAEDEQYF | TGTGCCAGCAGCCAAACGGCTGAGGACGAGCAGTACTTC
TRBD2 | NA | TRBJ2-2 | 19 | TRBV4-2 | CASSQREGLAGLLTGELFF | TGTGCCAGCAGCCAGCGAGAGGGACTAGCGGGGCTTCTCACCGGGGAGCTGTTTTTT
NA | once | TRBJ2-7 | 13 | TRBV11-2 | CASSPTETYEQYF | TGTGCCAGCAGCCCGACAGAAACCTACGAGCAGTACTTC
TRBD2 | NA | TRBJ2-7 | 15 | TRBV11-2 | CASSLDSSGGAGQYF | TGTGCCAGCAGCTTAGACTCTAGCGGGGGGGCTGGGCAGTACTTC
NA | once | TRBJ2-4 | 15 | TRBV29-1 | CSVETSPLAKNIQYF | TGCAGCGTTGAGACTTCTCCGCTGGCCAAAAACATTCAGTACTTC
TRBD1 | NA | TRBJ1-1 | 17 | TRBV10-3 | CAISETGQGGWNTEAFF | TGTGCCATCAGTGAGACTGGACAGGGAGGGTGGAACACTGAAGCTTTCTTT
NA | few | TRBJ1-5 | 14 | TRBV6-5 | CASSPGSGNQPQHF | TGTGCCAGCAGTCCAGGGTCAGGCAATCAGCCCCAGCATTTT
TRBD1 | NA | TRBJ1-2 | 13 | TRBV6-1 | CASRIQGADGYTF | TGTGCCAGCAGAATTCAGGGGGCGGATGGCTACACCTTC
NA | NA | TRBJ2-5 | 14 | TRBV6-1 | CASSFPGAQETQYF | TGTGCCAGCAGTTTCCCGGGAGCCCAAGAGACCCAGTACTTC
NA | NA | TRBJ1-2 | 14 | TRBV2 | CASSLPGTLYGYTF | TGTGCCAGCAGTCTACCCGGGACACTCTATGGCTACACCTTC
TRBD2 | NA | TRBJ2-3 | 14 | TRBV5-5 | CASRRTSATDTQYF | TGTGCCAGCAGAAGGACTAGCGCCACAGATACGCAGTATTTT
TRBD2 | NA | TRBJ2-5 | 18 | TRBV7-6 | CASSLGTSGGADLETQYF | TGTGCCAGCAGCTTAGGGACTAGCGGGGGGGCCGACCTAGAGACCCAGTACTTC